The 19 T cell receptor beta chains below come from one sample, sequenced in a study of identical twins. TCRdb re-derived calls from the 5' RACE reads in MiXCR, one entry per CDR3 protein. The data contain under 450,000 distinct CDR3 sequences, approximately 17% of them seen just once; the ten biggest clones take up around 12%. The specimen sequenced was naive T cells sorted from blood. Receptors originate from a man in his fifties or sixties in good health.

The rearrangement links TRBV5-5 to TRBJ2-7; no clear D gene. The CDR3 contains 14 residues. The germline gives CDR1 SGHKS, CDR2 YYEKEE (reference sequence). V was shortened by 4 bases and J by 1 base, with 12 bases between the two germline ends. Written as DNA, the CDR3 is TGTGCCAGCAGCGCTGAGATGGTATCCTACGAGCAGTACTTC. The encoded protein is CASSAEMVSYEQYF.

This chain links TRBV20-1 with TRBJ1-2, with D unclear. The CDR3 spans 13 residues. Trimming shortened V by 0 bases and J by 8 bases, and 13 bases separated the two germline ends. Germline V gives CDR1 DFQATT, CDR2 SNEGSKA (reference sequence). The CDR3 loop is CSAREVLIEGYTF. The CDR3, as DNA: TGCAGTGCTAGAGAGGTTCTTATCGAGGGCTACACCTTC.

This clonotype appeared a few times. V usage is TRBV5-1 and J usage is TRBJ1-1; 7 nucleotides agree with TRBD1. CDR3 length equals 14 residues. Germline loops: CDR1 SGHRS, CDR2 YFSETQ. Germline trimming cut 4 bases from V and 7 bases from J; bases unmatched to any gene: 10. This chain's CDR3 is CASSPTDRTHEAFF. The CDR3 DNA reads as TGCGCCAGCAGCCCGACGGACAGGACCCATGAAGCTTTCTTT. Full variable domain (remainder filled in from reference TRBV5-1 and TRBJ1-1): KAGVTQTPRYLIKTRGQQVTLSCSPISGHRSVSWYQQTPGQGLQFLFEYFSETQRNKGNFPGRFSGRQFSNSRSEMNVSTLELGDSALYLCASSPTDRTHEAFFGQGTRLTVV.

This chain links TRBV19 with TRBJ2-3; TRBD2 matches 7 bases. Germline trimming cut 5 bases from V and 4 bases from J; bases unmatched to any gene: 6. Germline V gene sequence: CDR1 LNHDA, CDR2 SQIVND (reference sequence). This CDR3 has 14 amino acids. The CDR3 DNA follows: TGTGCCAGTAGTGTTAGCGGGCGCGCAGATACGCAGTATTTT. This encodes CASSVSGRADTQYF.

This clonotype has just a few counts. This sequence joins TRBV4-1 and TRBJ2-1; 10 bases match TRBD2. This CDR3 is 19 amino acids long. Germline V gives CDR1 MGHRA, CDR2 YSYEKL. The trim removed 7 bases at V and 0 bases at J, leaving 15 bases unmatched. DNA for the CDR3: TGCGCCAGCACCTTGGGGGAAGCGGGGGGGAAGAGCTCCTACAATGAGCAGTTCTTC. Encoded protein: CASTLGEAGGKSSYNEQFF.

J is TRBJ2-7 and V is TRBV6-2 or TRBV6-3; 10 bases fit TRBD2. CDR1 is MNHEY and CDR2 is SVGEGT in the germline V gene. The J segment lost 4 bases and the V segment lost 6 bases, leaving 15 bases of the junction unmatched. The CDR3 totals 17 residues. CDR3 DNA: TGTGCCAGCAGCCGGGCCTCGTACGGGACTAGCGTTTACGAGCAGTACTTC. Its translation is CASSRASYGTSVYEQYF.

The gene calls are TRBV20-1 and TRBJ2-7; the D gene is possibly TRBD2 (6 bases). Trimming took 4 bases from V and 0 from J, leaving 13 bases between them. The CDR3 runs 14 residues. CDR1 is DFQATT, CDR2 SNEGSKA, per germline (reference sequence). DNA for the CDR3: TGCAGTGCTACAGGCCGGGGGTCCTCCTACGAGCAGTACTTC. As protein: CSATGRGSSYEQYF.

The J gene is TRBJ2-3, the V gene TRBV4-2; 9 bases map to TRBD2. J was trimmed by 2 bases and V by 1 base; bases with no gene match: 1. The CDR3 sequence is 15 residues long. Germline V gene lookup returns CDR1 LGHNA and CDR2 YNFKEQ. For the CDR3, the DNA is TGTGCCAGCAGCCAAGCTAGCGGGACCACAGATACGCAGTATTTT. Translating it yields CASSQASGTTDTQYF.

This clonotype was recorded many times. The chain is built from TRBV20-1 and TRBJ2-1; possibly TRBD2 for D (5 bases). V dropped 5 bases and J dropped 6 bases, with 11 bases sitting between them. CDR1 and CDR2 from the germline V gene are DFQATT and SNEGSKA (reference sequence). The CDR3 is 12 amino acids. The CDR3 protein is CSAGLNVNEQFF. The CDR3 DNA sequence: TGCAGTGCTGGACTCAATGTCAATGAGCAGTTCTTC.

This chain connects TRBV19 to TRBJ2-2, with D perhaps TRBD2 (6 bases). The V and J ends lost 3 bases and 6 bases respectively, with 14 bases between them. The length of the CDR3 is 15 residues. Germline assignment: CDR1 LNHDA and CDR2 SQIVND (reference sequence). The CDR3 sequence: CASSIGGRFAGELFF. The CDR3 region has the DNA TGTGCCAGTAGTATCGGTGGGAGGTTCGCCGGGGAGCTGTTTTTT.

This clonotype has ten or more counts. This CDR3 reads CASSLPGLANTGELFF. The CDR3 DNA reads TGCGCCAGCAGCTTACCGGGACTAGCAAACACCGGGGAGCTGTTTTTT. V is TRBV5-1 and J is TRBJ2-2; 9 positions agree with TRBD2. The CDR3 sequence is 16 residues long. The germline gives CDR1 SGHRS, CDR2 YFSETQ. The trim removed 2 bases at V and 2 bases at J, leaving 4 bases unmatched.

This chain connects TRBV28 to TRBJ2-5, with a possible D match to TRBD1 (6 bases). Germline CDR1 and CDR2: MDHEN and SYDVKM. The V gene lost 5 bases and the J gene lost 0 bases, with 16 bases spanning the gap. This CDR3 has 16 amino acids. CDR3 sequence: CASSRQDGHYQETQYF. DNA for the CDR3: TGTGCCAGCAGTCGACAGGACGGACACTACCAAGAGACCCAGTACTTC.

This clonotype has more than one count but fewer than ten. This chain links TRBV21-1 with TRBJ1-3. TRBV21-1 corresponds to a pseudogene. CDR3 length equals 16 residues. This chain's CDR3 is CASSKVFAHSGNTIYF. CDR3 nucleotides: TGTGCCAGCAGCAAAGTGTTCGCACACTCTGGAAACACCATATATTTT.

This chain connects TRBV12-3 or TRBV12-4 to TRBJ1-6; the D gene is possibly TRBD1 (5 bases). CDR3 length equals 15 residues. With 4 bases removed from V and 10 bases from J, the gap between germline ends came to 17 bases. This chain's CDR3 is CASSSISGDRSPLHF. In DNA, the CDR3 is TGTGCCAGCAGTTCTATCTCGGGGGATCGGTCACCCCTCCACTTT.

At least ten counts were recorded for this clonotype. The gene calls are TRBV3-1 and TRBJ2-7; possibly TRBD1 for D (6 bases). CDR3 length equals 16 residues. The V end lost 0 bases, the J end lost 2 bases, and 14 bases lay between the germline ends. Germline CDR1 and CDR2: LGHDT and YNNKEL (reference sequence). The CDR3 DNA is TGTGCCAGCAGCCAAGAAGAGGGGGTTTTCACCTACGAGCAGTACTTC. This gives the protein CASSQEEGVFTYEQYF.

V gene TRBV12-3 or TRBV12-4 combines with J gene TRBJ1-2; 8 bases agree with TRBD1. The CDR3 runs to 16 residues. Trimming took 6 bases from V and 0 from J; bases not matched to a gene: 9. The CDR3 protein is CASSRSTGDTNYGYTF. CDR3 nucleotides: TGTGCCAGCAGCCGATCGACAGGGGATACTAACTATGGCTACACCTTC.

The chain links TRBV5-1 to TRBJ2-5; TRBD1 matches at 7 bases. This CDR3 has 16 residues. The germline V gene encodes CDR1 SGHRS and CDR2 YFSETQ. V was clipped by 2 bases and J by 2 bases; unmatched bases: 9. The chain's CDR3 is CASSFYRGAPQETQYF. For the CDR3, the DNA is TGCGCCAGCAGCTTCTACAGGGGCGCCCCACAAGAGACCCAGTACTTC.

This chain connects TRBV7-6 to TRBJ2-5, with D unresolved. In germline, CDR1 is SGHVS, CDR2 FNYEAQ. Between the trimmed V and J ends, which lost 2 bases and 5 bases, there was a span of 9 bases. This CDR3 has 13 residues. CDR3 DNA: TGTGCCAGCAGCTTAAGGCTGATGGAGACCCAGTACTTC. This gives the protein CASSLRLMETQYF.

The V and J genes are TRBV5-1 and TRBJ2-7, with 10 bases aligning to TRBD1. The CDR3 length is 19 residues. Trimming at V came to 4 bases and at J to 2 bases, leaving 18 bases not matched to a gene. Germline loops: CDR1 SGHRS, CDR2 YFSETQ. CDR3: CASSTIDRGRAWAPYEQYF. CDR3 in DNA: TGCGCCAGCAGCACTATTGACAGGGGGCGCGCATGGGCTCCCTACGAGCAGTACTTC.